This T cell receptor (beta chain) appears in the sequencing data of a study of T-cell memory formation after mild COVID-19 (dated by TCRdb to the early 2020s). Regarding the study in general: TCR sequence clusters from the two donors were found to be largely donor specific. In a couple of donors, T-cell clones that expanded and contracted after mild COVID-19 were tracked by sequencing TCRalpha and TCRbeta repertoires over time. The cohort was made up of two young adult volunteers, one female and one male, who were previously healthy. The full study reports these points: The detection of some responding clones in pre-infection memory suggests that pre-existing cross-reactive memory T cells joined the SARS-CoV-2 response. SARS-CoV-2 specificity of the second-wave clones peaking on day 37 was not confirmed. Balanced CD4/CD8 phenotypes were observed for clones contracting from day 15 to 85, whereas a bias towards CD4+ was observed for a second wave of clones expanding from day 15 to 37. Only a couple of mild cases were covered by the study, and larger cohorts that include severe cases with pre-infection samples were considered necessary. Contracting CD4+ clones were found mainly in CM and EM memory subsets, while CD8+ clones were enriched in EMRA.

Regarding this clonotype: Its antigen is still unknown. It has no much larger one-base neighbor in the sample; base qualities were not kept.

Between the V and J ends, shortened by 0 bases and 2 bases respectively, the junction contains 15 bases. Based on the germline V gene, the CDR1 and CDR2 sequences are SGHDT and YYEEEE. From its cysteine to its valine, the CDR3 spans 16 amino acids. The only DNA kept is the CDR3, 48 bases in frame from the first base. Ficoll-Paque density gradient centrifugation was the method used to isolate PBMCs. The sequencer was an Illumina NovaSeq 6000. TCRalpha and TCRbeta cDNA libraries were constructed by 5'RACE with constant-segment primers, with sample barcodes and unique molecular identifiers being introduced. Trizol reagent was used to extract RNA from every sample. Libraries were amplified in two PCR steps, with a second sample barcode and Illumina TruSeq adapters added in the second step. The libraries were sequenced on an Illumina NovaSeq using 2 x 150 bp paired-end reads. The authors' analysis ran thus. Demultiplexing of reads and collapsing into UMI-guided consensus sequences were performed with migec v1.2.7. With mixcr v2.1.11, UMI consensuses were aligned to TRA and TRB V and J templates and assembled into clonotypes. Clonotypes were classified as expanded or contracted when called significant by both edgeR and NoisET, with noise models trained on biological replicates. For edgeR calls, a false discovery rate-adjusted p below 0.01 and a log2 fold-change threshold of 1 were applied. As an exploratory analysis of dynamics, max-normalized trajectories of the 1000 most abundant clonotypes were examined with PCA combined with hierarchical clustering. Separately sequenced CD4+ and CD8+ repertoires were used to assign the CD4 or CD8 phenotype of responding clones. TCRdb passed the public sequencing reads through fastp at Q25 and MiXCR, retaining productive beta sequences. Rows are unified per CDR3 protein, each entry keeping the most common DNA and genes. TCRdb, rather than the study authors, made the V and J calls. The sample contains 350,000 or so distinct CDR3 sequences, 10% to 15% of them found a single time. In total, the top ten clones hold 20% to 25% of the sample.

The receptor comes from a man in his late teens or twenties who had mild COVID-19 (a few samples of this study predate the infection). The sample titles of this study are shuffled in the database, so cell type and time point are left out; the donor was told from shared clones. In this chain, TRBV5-6 is recombined with TRBJ2-7, with the D gene too uncertain to name. The sample taken for sequencing was PBMCs or a T cell subset sorted from them (not recorded which). The DNA sequence is as follows: TGTGCCAGCAGCTTGGCCTCGGTTGTGGAAGCCTACGAGCAGTACGTC. Translated, this gives CASSLASVVEAYEQYV.